The present T cell receptor (beta chain) was sequenced within a study of T cells in Graves' hyperthyroidism and ophthalmopathy. V was cut by 6 bases and J by 6 bases, with 15 bases left in between. The CDR3 is 14 amino acids. Per the germline V gene, CDR1 is MNHNS and CDR2 is SASEGT. RNA transcripts yielded amplified TCR beta CDR3 regions. RT-PCR in the first round (using the HTBI primer set) targeted the TCR CDR3. Each CDR3 protein gets one entry after TCRdb re-called the multiplex PCR reads with MiXCR. Here the sample spans some 720,000 distinct CDR3 sequences, roughly 15% being singletons. The chain joins TRBV6-1 to TRBJ2-1, with a weak D call TRBD2 (6 bases). Sequencing was performed on blood. The sequence was collected from a man younger than 35 with Graves' hyperthyroidism. The CDR3 DNA follows: TGTGCCAGCAGCCGGGACTTCGGTATCAATGAGCAGTTCTTC. It yields the protein CASSRDFGINEQFF.